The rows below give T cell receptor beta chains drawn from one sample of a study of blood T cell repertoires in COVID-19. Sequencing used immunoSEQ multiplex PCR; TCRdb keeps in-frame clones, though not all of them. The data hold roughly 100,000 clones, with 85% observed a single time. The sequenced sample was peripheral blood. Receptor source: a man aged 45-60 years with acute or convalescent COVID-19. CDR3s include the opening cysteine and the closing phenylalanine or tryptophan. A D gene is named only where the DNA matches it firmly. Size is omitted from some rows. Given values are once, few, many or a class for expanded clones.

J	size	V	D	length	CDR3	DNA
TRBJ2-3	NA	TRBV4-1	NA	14	CASSRTTSTDTQYF	TGCGCCAGCAGCCGAACCACTAGCACAGATACGCAGTATTTT
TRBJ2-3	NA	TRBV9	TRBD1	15	CASSDRTGDTDTQYF	TGTGCCAGCAGCGATCGGACAGGGGACACAGATACGCAGTATTTT
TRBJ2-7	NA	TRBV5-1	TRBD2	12	CASSKGGSEQYF	TGCGCCAGCAGTAAGGGCGGGAGCGAGCAGTACTTC
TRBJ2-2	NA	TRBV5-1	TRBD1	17	CASSLAGTGGAAGELFF	TGCGCCAGCAGCTTGGCCGGGACAGGGGGCGCGGCCGGGGAGCTGTTTTTT
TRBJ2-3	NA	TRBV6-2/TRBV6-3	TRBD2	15	CASSYYEREGDTQYF	TGTGCCAGCAGTTACTACGAGCGGGAAGGAGATACGCAGTATTTT
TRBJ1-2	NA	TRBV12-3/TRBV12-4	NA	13	CASSFGNNYGYTF	TGTGCCAGCAGTTTCGGTAATAACTATGGCTACACCTTC
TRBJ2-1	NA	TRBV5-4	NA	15	CASSLGAATRDEQFF	TGTGCCAGCAGCCTTGGGGCGGCTACCCGGGATGAGCAGTTCTTC
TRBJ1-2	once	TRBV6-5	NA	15	CASNDPSGVGRGYTF	TGTGCCAGCAACGACCCTTCAGGGGTTGGTCGTGGCTACACCTTC
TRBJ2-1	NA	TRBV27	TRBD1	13	CASSSGQGDEQFF	TGTGCCAGCAGTTCAGGACAGGGCGATGAGCAGTTCTTC
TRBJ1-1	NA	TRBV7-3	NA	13	CATGEGETTEAFF	TGTGCCACCGGGGAGGGAGAAACCACTGAAGCTTTCTTT
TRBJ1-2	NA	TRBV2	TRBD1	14	CASSRNSGTGRYTF	TGTGCCAGCAGTCGCAATTCCGGGACAGGGCGCTACACCTTC
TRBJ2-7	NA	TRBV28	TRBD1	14	CASDGTGGTYEQYF	TGTGCCAGCGACGGGACAGGGGGGACCTACGAGCAGTACTTC
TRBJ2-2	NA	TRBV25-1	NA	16	CASSFEGSWPTGELFF	TGTGCCAGCAGTTTTGAGGGTAGCTGGCCCACCGGGGAGCTGTTTTTT
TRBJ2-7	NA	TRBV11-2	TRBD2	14	CASSQAGGAVEQYF	TGTGCCAGCAGCCAAGCGGGAGGGGCAGTCGAGCAGTACTTC
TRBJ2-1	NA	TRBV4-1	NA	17	CASSLRFAGISLNEQFF	TGCGCCAGCAGCCTACGCTTCGCCGGGATTAGTCTTAATGAGCAGTTCTTC
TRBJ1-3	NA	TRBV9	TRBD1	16	CASSVLTGGTGNTIYF	TGTGCCAGCAGCGTTTTAACAGGGGGCACTGGAAACACCATATATTTT
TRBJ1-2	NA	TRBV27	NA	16	CASRPYGTSGNYGYTF	TGTGCCAGCAGACCATACGGGACATCTGGTAACTATGGCTACACCTTC
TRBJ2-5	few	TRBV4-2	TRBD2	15	CASSQTSGDRKTQYF	TGTGCCAGCAGTCAGACTAGCGGGGACCGAAAGACCCAGTACTTC
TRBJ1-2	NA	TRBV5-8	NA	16	CASSLAGGSLNYGYTF	TGTGCCAGCAGCTTGGCTGGAGGATCCCTTAACTATGGCTACACCTTC
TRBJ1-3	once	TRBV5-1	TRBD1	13	CASSVQGDNTIYF	TGCGCCAGCAGCGTACAGGGGGATAACACCATATATTTT
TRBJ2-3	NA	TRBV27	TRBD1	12	CAGDSGSDTQYF	TGTGCCGGGGACAGTGGGTCGGATACGCAGTATTTT
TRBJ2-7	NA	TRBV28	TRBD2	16	CASSAPGLVLIYEQYF	TGTGCCAGCAGCGCCCCGGGACTAGTTTTGATCTACGAGCAGTACTTC
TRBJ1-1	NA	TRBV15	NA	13	CATSRGPGAEAFF	TGTGCCACCAGCAGAGGTCCGGGGGCTGAAGCTTTCTTT
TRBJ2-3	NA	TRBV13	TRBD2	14	CASSFSGGAHTQYF	TGTGCCAGCAGCTTTAGCGGGGGGGCGCATACGCAGTATTTT
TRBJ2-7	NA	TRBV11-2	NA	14	CASSPGHGPYEQYF	TGTGCCAGCAGCCCCGGACATGGTCCCTACGAGCAGTACTTC
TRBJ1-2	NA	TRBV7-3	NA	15	CASSLMSGVPYGYTF	TGTGCCAGCAGCTTAATGTCAGGGGTTCCCTATGGCTACACCTTC
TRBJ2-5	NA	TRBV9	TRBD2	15	CASSQRLAEQETQYF	TGTGCCAGCAGCCAACGTCTAGCGGAGCAAGAGACCCAGTACTTC
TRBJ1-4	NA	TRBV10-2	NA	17	CASSQGRFPYVNEKLFF	TGCGCCAGCAGTCAGGGCCGTTTCCCGTATGTTAATGAAAAACTGTTTTTT
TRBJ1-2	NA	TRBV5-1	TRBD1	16	CASSPGTAGLNYGYTF	TGCGCCAGCAGCCCCGGGACAGCCGGACTTAACTATGGCTACACCTTC
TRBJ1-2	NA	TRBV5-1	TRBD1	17	CASSPTGSKNTIYGYTF	TGCGCCAGCAGCCCGACAGGGAGCAAAAACACGATCTATGGCTACACCTTC
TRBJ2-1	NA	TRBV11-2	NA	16	CASSLVSLTGTNEQFF	TGTGCCAGCAGCTTAGTGTCCCTAACAGGGACCAATGAGCAGTTCTTC
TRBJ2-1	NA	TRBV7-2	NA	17	CASSLGVAGRGYNEQFF	TGTGCCAGCAGCTTAGGCGTGGCCGGGAGAGGCTACAATGAGCAGTTCTTC
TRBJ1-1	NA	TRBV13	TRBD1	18	CASSSPDRGRMMNTEAFF	TGTGCCAGCAGCTCTCCGGACAGGGGGAGGATGATGAACACTGAAGCTTTCTTT
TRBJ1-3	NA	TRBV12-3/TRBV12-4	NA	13	CAGFRVWGNTIYF	TGTGCCGGATTCAGGGTGTGGGGAAACACCATATATTTT